This T cell receptor beta chain stems from a study of tumor and adjacent non-tumor tissue in lung cancer. Study context: Patients comprised about a dozen adenocarcinoma, a couple of squamous cell carcinoma and 1 small cell lung cancer.

In regard to this clonotype: Its antigen is as yet unknown. An end of the junction does not agree with germline; a read error may underlie this.

Whole-study results and caveats: Tumor repertoires had a smaller top 100 clone share than normal lung. Significantly higher TCR diversity was found in tumor than normal lung. Patients with more diverse tumor TCRs had worse survival.

This sample's RNA came from whole unsorted tissue. Distant lung tissue was collected more than 3 cm away from the tumor edge. A modified ARM-PCR protocol with three rounds of nested PCR amplified TCRbeta. TCRdb itself ran the multiplex PCR reads through MiXCR, one entry per CDR3 protein. Here the sample spans roughly 48,000 distinct CDR3 sequences, 60% to 65% being singletons. Germline CDR1 and CDR2: WSHSY and SAAADI. The CDR3 contains 16 residues. The sequenced material came from distant non-tumor lung tissue. The TCR was taken from a woman in her 70s with non-small cell lung cancer. The J gene is TRBJ2-2, the V gene TRBV10-2; D tentatively reads TRBD1 or TRBD2 (5 bases each). CDR3 amino acids: CVSQRLVGPSSGELFF. In DNA form, the CDR3 reads TGCGTCAGCCAGCGGTTAGTGGGGCCTTCGAGCGGGGAGCTGTTTTTT.